This entry lists 27 T cell receptor beta chains sequenced from one sample in a study of blood T cell repertoires in COVID-19. Produced via immunoSEQ multiplex PCR; TCRdb's table is partial and in-frame only. Of 110,000 or so clones listed, over 60% are singletons. The sample was peripheral blood. Receptor source: a man between 65 and 80 years old with acute or convalescent COVID-19.

This clone was recorded only once. The V and J genes are TRBV5-6 and TRBJ2-1, with no clear D. CDR1 and CDR2 (germline): SGHDT, YYEEEE. The V end lost 0 bases, the J end lost 4 bases, and 11 bases lay between the germline ends. The CDR3 totals 15 residues. The CDR3 DNA reads TGTGCCAGCAGCTTGGGTTTGGGCCCTTACAATGAGCAGTTCTTC. Amino acid sequence: CASSLGLGPYNEQFF.

The chain recombines TRBV3-1 (or the pseudogene TRBV3-2) with TRBJ2-3; TRBD2 matches at 14 bases. CDR1 LGHDT and CDR2 YNNKEL come from the germline V gene (reference sequence). Unmatched junction bases numbered 10, after V lost 4 bases and J lost 10 bases. There are 16 residues in the CDR3. CDR3 in amino acids: CASSRPGLAGVGAQYF. The CDR3 DNA is TGTGCCAGCAGCCGCCCGGGACTAGCGGGAGTGGGGGCGCAGTATTTT.

The rearrangement links TRBV18 to TRBJ2-7, with no clear D. From germline, CDR1 is KGHSH and CDR2 LQKENI. The length of the CDR3 is 13 residues. Trimming removed 4 bases from V and 1 base from J, with 8 bases in between. CDR3 loop: CASSLSVSYEQYF. The CDR3 nucleotides read TGTGCCAGCTCACTCAGCGTATCCTACGAGCAGTACTTC.

V usage is TRBV2 and J usage is TRBJ2-2, with D unresolved. V lost 1 base, J lost 4 bases, and 7 bases lay in between. The CDR3 is 14 amino acids. The germline V gene has CDR1 SNHLY and CDR2 FYNNEI. The CDR3: CASSEDWSTGELFF. DNA of the CDR3: TGTGCCAGCAGTGAAGATTGGAGCACCGGGGAGCTGTTTTTT.

This clone appeared a few times. The rearrangement joins TRBV18 to TRBJ1-2, with 8 bases matching TRBD1. CDR3 size: 13 residues. Germline assignment: CDR1 KGHSH and CDR2 LQKENI. Trimming at V came to 3 bases and at J to 8 bases, leaving 5 bases not matched to a gene. The CDR3 loop is CASSPDRVGGYTF. CDR3 DNA sequence: TGTGCCAGCTCACCGGACAGGGTGGGGGGCTACACCTTC. Filled out from reference TRBV18 and TRBJ1-2, the complete variable domain reads NAGVMQNPRHLVRRRGQEARLRCSPMKGHSHVYWYRQLPEEGLKFMVYLQKENIIDESGMPKERFSAEFPKEGPSILRIQQVVRGDSAAYFCASSPDRVGGYTFGSGTRLTVV.

This chain connects TRBV28 to TRBJ1-1, with D unclear. The CDR3 extends over 16 amino acids. Germline V lookup: CDR1 MDHEN, CDR2 SYDVKM. V was clipped by 3 bases and J by 4 bases, with 18 bases between them. CDR3 nucleotides: TGTGCCAGCAGTTTCGTATATCGGCGGGAGTTCACTGAAGCTTTCTTT. This sequence encodes CASSFVYRREFTEAFF.

V and J are TRBV18 and TRBJ2-7, with 9 bases that match TRBD1. CDR3 length: 15 amino acids. After removal of 3 bases from V and 5 bases from J, the junction contained 8 bases not matched to a gene. Germline V gene sequence: CDR1 KGHSH, CDR2 LQKENI. The CDR3 region is CASSPAGTGYDEQYF. The CDR3 DNA follows: TGTGCCAGCTCACCGGCTGGGACAGGGTATGACGAGCAGTACTTC.

This sequence joins TRBV3-1 (or the pseudogene TRBV3-2) and TRBJ2-3; 9 bases match TRBD2. The V gene's germline CDR1 is LGHDT and CDR2 YNNKEL (reference sequence). Trimming took 4 bases from V and 1 from J; bases not matched to a gene: 12. The CDR3 is 18 amino acids. As DNA, the CDR3 is TGTGCCAGCAGCCGGGAGGGGAGACTAGCGGCTGGCACAGATACGCAGTATTTT. Translation gives CASSREGRLAAGTDTQYF.

The rearrangement joins TRBV2 to TRBJ1-5; unclear D gene. Germline V gene lookup returns CDR1 SNHLY and CDR2 FYNNEI. V was shortened by 3 bases and J by 4 bases, with 10 bases between the two germline ends. The CDR3 extends over 14 amino acids. The CDR3: CASSERRVNQPQHF. As DNA, the CDR3 is TGTGCCAGCAGTGAGCGAAGAGTTAATCAGCCCCAGCATTTT.

The chain joins TRBV29-1 to TRBJ2-7, with 7 bases that match TRBD1. The CDR3 covers 15 residues. The germline V gene has CDR1 SQVTM and CDR2 ANQGSEA. Germline trimming cut 5 bases from V and 1 base from J; bases unmatched to any gene: 11. For the CDR3, the DNA is TGCAGCGTTTCAGGGACAGTAAGGGATTCCTACGAGCAGTACTTC. Translating gives CSVSGTVRDSYEQYF.

The V call is TRBV6-6, the J call TRBJ1-6; possible D gene TRBD1, 5 bases. The CDR3 spans 15 residues. The ends were cut back, 5 bases at V and 8 bases at J, with 16 bases in the middle. CDR1 is MNHNY and CDR2 is SVGAGI in the germline V gene (reference sequence). This CDR3 is CASSLPPWGDSPLHF. The CDR3, as DNA: TGTGCCAGCAGTCTCCCGCCCTGGGGCGATTCACCCCTCCACTTT.

The chain has TRBV12-3 or TRBV12-4 and TRBJ1-1; 7 nucleotides align to TRBD1. V shed 6 bases and J 6 bases; nucleotides not matched to a gene: 7. CDR3 size: 13 residues. The CDR3 DNA reads TGTGCCAGCAGCCAGACAGGGAGCGCTGAAGCTTTCTTT. This sequence encodes CASSQTGSAEAFF.

The chain links TRBV5-6 to TRBJ2-4; maybe TRBD2 (6 bases). The ends were cut back, 2 bases at V and 8 bases at J, with 11 bases in the middle. Per germline, CDR1 SGHDT and CDR2 YYEEEE. The CDR3 runs 13 residues. The CDR3 spells CASSFRETDIQYF. The DNA of the CDR3 is TGTGCCAGCAGCTTCCGGGAGACAGACATTCAGTACTTC.

The chain combines TRBV3-1 (or the pseudogene TRBV3-2) with TRBJ1-3; no firm D call. The CDR3 is 15 residues long. CDR1 and CDR2 (germline): LGHDT, YNNKEL (reference sequence). The ends were cut back, 0 bases at V and 4 bases at J, with 10 bases in the middle. The CDR3 loop reads CASSQDGGRGNTIYF. The CDR3 DNA is TGTGCCAGCAGCCAAGATGGAGGGCGAGGAAACACCATATATTTT.

This clone was detected only a few times. The V gene is TRBV29-1, the J gene TRBJ1-3; D not resolved. This CDR3 comprises 14 residues. The germline CDR1 and CDR2 sequences are SQVTM and ANQGSEA. The ends were cut back, 0 bases at V and 0 bases at J, with 6 bases in the middle. The CDR3 DNA reads as TGCAGCGTTGAAGACACTCACTCTGGAAACACCATATATTTT. It translates to CSVEDTHSGNTIYF.

This clone was seen a handful of times. The chain employs TRBV28 and TRBJ2-7; D uncertain. V lost 3 bases and J lost 0, with 12 bases in between. CDR3 length: 15 residues. The germline V gene has CDR1 MDHEN and CDR2 SYDVKM. For the CDR3, the DNA is TGTGCCAGCAGTTTTCGGTTTGACAACTCCTACGAGCAGTACTTC. The encoded protein is CASSFRFDNSYEQYF. The full variable domain, completed using reference TRBV28 and TRBJ2-7, is DVKVTQSSRYLVKRTGEKVFLECVQDMDHENMFWYRQDPGLGLRLIYFSYDVKMKEKGDIPEGYSVSREKKERFSLILESASTNQTSMYLCASSFRFDNSYEQYFGPGTRLTVT.

The chain is built from TRBV4-1 and TRBJ1-5; 8 nucleotides agree with TRBD1. Germline V CDR1 and CDR2: MGHRA, YSYEKL. The V segment lost 4 bases and the J segment 4 bases; nucleotides outside the gene matches: 9. This CDR3 spans 16 amino acids. The chain's CDR3 is CASSPDRVMGNQPQHF. The CDR3 coding sequence is TGCGCCAGCAGCCCGGACAGGGTGATGGGAAATCAGCCCCAGCATTTT.

There are a few counts of this clone. The chain combines TRBV7-2 with TRBJ2-7; tentatively, D is TRBD1 (5 bases). The CDR3 has 13 residues. V was cut by 6 bases and J by 7 bases, with 16 bases left in between. Germline CDR1 SGHTA, CDR2 FQGNSA. CDR3 in DNA: TGTGCCAGCAGACCAGGGCAGGCCGGGGAGCAGTACTTC. This gives the protein CASRPGQAGEQYF.

The chain's CDR3 is CASSFTGRQYEQYF. The CDR3 DNA reads as TGCGCCAGCAGTTTTACAGGGCGTCAGTACGAGCAGTACTTC. The rearrangement links TRBV5-1 to TRBJ2-7; tentatively, D is TRBD1 (6 bases). Germline assignment: CDR1 SGHRS and CDR2 YFSETQ. This CDR3 contains 14 residues. V lost 5 bases, J lost 4 bases, and 16 bases lay in between. The entire variable domain, with the rest obtained from reference TRBV5-1 and TRBJ2-7, is as follows: KAGVTQTPRYLIKTRGQQVTLSCSPISGHRSVSWYQQTPGQGLQFLFEYFSETQRNKGNFPGRFSGRQFSNSRSEMNVSTLELGDSALYLCASSFTGRQYEQYFGPGTRLTVT.

This clone occurred once. V usage is TRBV5-1 and J usage is TRBJ2-3; 10 nucleotides match TRBD2. CDR1 and CDR2 from the germline V gene are SGHRS and YFSETQ. V lost 5 bases, J lost 2 bases, and 8 bases stayed unmatched. The CDR3 covers 16 residues. The CDR3 region has the DNA TGCGCCAGCAGACTGGGGCTAGCGGGGGCCACAGATACGCAGTATTTT. This translates into CASRLGLAGATDTQYF.

In its sample, this clone was seen once. As DNA, the CDR3 is TGCAGCGTTGAGACGGCAGGGGGCCGGGGCTACACCTTC. Protein sequence: CSVETAGGRGYTF. J is TRBJ1-2 and V is TRBV29-1; 8 bases agree with TRBD1. The length of the CDR3 is 13 residues. From germline, CDR1 is SQVTM and CDR2 ANQGSEA. V gave up 3 bases and J gave up 8 bases; unmatched junction bases: 8.

This sequence joins TRBV4-2 and TRBJ1-3; no definite D call. This CDR3 has 14 residues. V dropped 0 bases and J dropped 2 bases, with 5 bases sitting between them. The germline CDR1 and CDR2 sequences are LGHNA and YNFKEQ. The CDR3: CASSQDRTGNTIYF. CDR3 sequence (DNA): TGTGCCAGCAGCCAAGATAGAACTGGAAACACCATATATTTT.

This chain connects TRBV5-5 to TRBJ1-1; possible D gene TRBD1, 5 bases. Germline CDR1 is SGHKS and CDR2 is YYEKEE (reference sequence). Trimming removed 0 bases from V and 3 bases from J, with 21 bases in between. The CDR3 runs 18 residues. CDR3: CASSLGATSGGLDTEAFF. The CDR3 DNA sequence: TGTGCCAGCAGCTTGGGAGCCACCTCGGGGGGTTTAGACACTGAAGCTTTCTTT.

The V gene is TRBV7-3, the J gene TRBJ2-1; D gene uncertain. The germline V gene has CDR1 SGHTA and CDR2 FQGTGA. CDR3 length equals 15 residues. The V end was cut by 5 bases, the J end by 5 bases, with 16 bases between. The CDR3 DNA follows: TGTGCCAGCAGCCCTGCGTGGTTCCACGACAATGAGCAGTTCTTC. Amino acids: CASSPAWFHDNEQFF.

In its sample, this clone was seen once. J is TRBJ1-5 and V is TRBV20-1, with TRBD1 matching 7 bases. The CDR3 runs to 14 residues. Germline V gene data show CDR1 as DFQATT and CDR2 as SNEGSKA (reference sequence). The V and J ends lost 3 bases and 9 bases, in that order; junction bases with no gene match: 11. The CDR3 coding sequence is TGCAGTGCTAGTGTGCAGGGACAGTATTCGCCCCAGCATTTT. This translates into CSASVQGQYSPQHF.

The chain joins TRBV7-9 to TRBJ1-1; TRBD1 might be the D (5 bases). The CDR3 is 14 amino acids. The germline V and J ends were trimmed by 11 bases and 0 bases, with 16 bases remaining between them. The germline V gene has CDR1 SEHNR and CDR2 FQNEAQ (reference sequence). CDR3: CALGRGPMNTEAFF. The CDR3 nucleotides read TGTGCCTTAGGGAGGGGCCCCATGAACACTGAAGCTTTCTTT.

V gene TRBV27 combines with J gene TRBJ1-6, with 7 positions matching TRBD1. This CDR3 is built from 16 residues. Trimming at V came to 7 bases and at J to 2 bases, leaving 8 bases not matched to a gene. Germline V gene sequence: CDR1 MNHEY, CDR2 SMNVEV (reference sequence). This chain's CDR3 is CASNPGQLTYNSPLHF. As DNA, the CDR3 is TGTGCCAGCAACCCGGGACAGCTTACCTATAATTCACCCCTCCACTTT.